This T cell receptor beta chain derives from a study of beta chain features in type 1 diabetes. The single heparinised draw taken from each donor contained around 100 mL of blood on average. The study reverse transcribed the entire isolated RNA, so it sequenced expressed TCRB transcripts. About 3.7 million reads per sample were averaged for naive, central memory and regulatory samples. Produced via immunoSEQ multiplex PCR; TCRdb's table is partial and in-frame only. The sample has 200,000 to 250,000 clones, about 70% seen once. J was trimmed by 0 bases and V by 3 bases; bases with no gene match: 3. Germline V lookup: CDR1 SQVTM, CDR2 ANQGSEA. This CDR3 is 16 amino acids long.

This rearrangement joins TRBV29-1 to TRBJ2-1; 12 nucleotides align to TRBD2. The sequence was collected from a man younger than 40 in good health. Specimen: naive CD4+ T cells from blood. The CDR3 sequence is CSVETSGSISYNEQFF. CDR3 sequence (DNA): TGCAGCGTTGAGACTAGCGGGAGTATCTCCTACAATGAGCAGTTCTTC.